A selection of T cell receptor beta chains follows, all from one sample in a study of early T cells in non-severe SARS-CoV-2 infection. TCRdb redid the calling of the 5' RACE reads with MiXCR, one entry per CDR3 protein. The sample shows around 53,000 distinct CDR3 sequences, about 12% of them seen only once. Sample: whole blood. These receptors were collected from an adult who was a healthcare worker with PCR-confirmed SARS-CoV-2 infection or an uninfected control (not recorded which). Each CDR3 is given with its conserved first and last residue. D genes are given only for firm matches. The size field is filled for only some rows; it gives once, few, many or a size class.

abundance: .; d_gene: .; v_gene: TRBV29-1; j_gene: TRBJ1-2; CDR3nt: TGCAGCGTTGAACGTGGGGCAGAGGACTATGGCTACACCTTC; CDR3aa: CSVERGAEDYGYTF
abundance: .; d_gene: .; v_gene: TRBV28; j_gene: TRBJ1-5; CDR3nt: TGTGCCAGCAGGGGATCCGGGGCTTTCAATCAGCCCCAGCATTTT; CDR3aa: CASRGSGAFNQPQHF
abundance: .; d_gene: .; v_gene: TRBV9; j_gene: TRBJ2-1; CDR3nt: TGTGCCAGCAGCGTCGGACTGATTAATGAGCAGTTCTTC; CDR3aa: CASSVGLINEQFF
abundance: .; d_gene: TRBD2; v_gene: TRBV28; j_gene: TRBJ2-7; CDR3nt: TGTGCCAGCAGTTTCCTCCGGGGGGGGCAATCCTACGAGCAGTACTTC; CDR3aa: CASSFLRGGQSYEQYF
abundance: many; d_gene: .; v_gene: TRBV7-9; j_gene: TRBJ1-1; CDR3nt: TGTGCCAGCAGCTTAGTGGGGCAGAACACTGAAGCTTTCTTT; CDR3aa: CASSLVGQNTEAFF
abundance: few; d_gene: .; v_gene: TRBV6-1; j_gene: TRBJ1-2; CDR3nt: TGTGCCAGCAGTGAACAGGTTAGCTATGGCTACACCTTC; CDR3aa: CASSEQVSYGYTF
abundance: few; d_gene: .; v_gene: TRBV27; j_gene: TRBJ2-7; CDR3nt: TGTGCCAGCAGCCCTCCGTTCTACGAGCAGTACTTC; CDR3aa: CASSPPFYEQYF
abundance: .; d_gene: TRBD1; v_gene: TRBV29-1; j_gene: TRBJ2-7; CDR3nt: TGCAGCGTTGAAGATCGGACAGGGGACGGATACGAGCAGTACTTC; CDR3aa: CSVEDRTGDGYEQYF
abundance: few; d_gene: .; v_gene: TRBV11-2; j_gene: TRBJ2-7; CDR3nt: TGTGCCAGCAGCCGTACCCAGGGACACTTGTCCTACGAGCAGTACTTC; CDR3aa: CASSRTQGHLSYEQYF
abundance: few; d_gene: .; v_gene: TRBV18; j_gene: TRBJ2-2; CDR3nt: TGTGCCAGCTCACCAACGTATGTGACCGGGGAGCTGTTTTTT; CDR3aa: CASSPTYVTGELFF
abundance: .; d_gene: TRBD1; v_gene: TRBV11-2; j_gene: TRBJ2-5; CDR3nt: TGTGCCAGCAGCGCCGCCCGGGACAGACAAGAGACCCAGTACTTC; CDR3aa: CASSAARDRQETQYF